The 13 T cell receptor beta chains in this list originate from one sample, sequenced in a study of T-cell reconstitution after alpha-beta-depleted transplantation in children. A TCRbeta library incorporating unique molecular identifiers was prepared. From the PCR reads, TCRdb called clonotypes with MiXCR, one entry per CDR3 protein. The data hold 250,000 to 350,000 distinct CDR3 sequences, with about a tenth observed a single time. Sequencing used PBMCs from the stem cell graft donor, obtained from the stem cell graft. These receptors originate from a human donor who donated a stem cell graft to a child with SCID.

In this sample, this clonotype turned up many times. The gene calls are TRBV7-9 and TRBJ1-1; possible D gene TRBD1, 6 bases. In germline, CDR1 is SEHNR, CDR2 FQNEAQ (reference sequence). The CDR3 runs 14 residues. V shed 5 bases and J shed 7 bases, with 17 bases lying between them. The CDR3 protein is CASSPPQTGHEAFF. CDR3 bases: TGTGCCAGCAGCCCCCCCCAGACAGGACATGAAGCTTTCTTT. Full variable domain (remainder filled in from reference TRBV7-9 and TRBJ1-1): DTGVSQNPRHKITKRGQNVTFRCDPISEHNRLYWYRQTLGQGPEFLTYFQNEAQLEKSRLLSDRFSAERPKGSFSTLEIQRTEQGDSAMYLCASSPPQTGHEAFFGQGTRLTVV.

This clonotype was seen more than once but under ten times. The chain is built from TRBV12-3 or TRBV12-4 and TRBJ2-1; 10 bases match TRBD2. Trimming cost V 5 bases and J 6 bases; bases outside gene matches: 1. The CDR3 length is 13 residues. CDR3 sequence reads: CASSRTSGNEQFF. The CDR3 region has the DNA TGTGCCAGCAGTCGGACTAGCGGCAATGAGCAGTTCTTC.

This clonotype was picked up a small number of times. The genes are TRBV27 and TRBJ2-5; D not certain. Germline V gene sequence: CDR1 MNHEY, CDR2 SMNVEV (reference sequence). Trimming shortened V by 0 bases and J by 7 bases, and 9 bases separated the two germline ends. This CDR3 has 13 residues. DNA for the CDR3: TGTGCCAGCAGTTTATCATCGAGTCGGACCCAGTACTTC. Its translation is CASSLSSSRTQYF.

This clonotype was seen more than once but under ten times. The V call is TRBV6-5, the J call TRBJ1-1; TRBD1 is a possible D gene (6 bases). V shed 2 bases and J shed 1 base, with 17 bases lying between them. CDR1 is MNHEY, CDR2 SVGAGI, per germline. The length of the CDR3 is 17 residues. Written as DNA, the CDR3 is TGTGCCAGCAGTTACCCCCGGACCTCACAGGGGAACACTGAAGCTTTCTTT. Protein product: CASSYPRTSQGNTEAFF.

Many counts were recorded for this clonotype. The rearrangement joins TRBV12-3 or TRBV12-4 to TRBJ1-1; D not resolved. Trimming took 6 bases from V and 5 from J, leaving 13 bases between them. This CDR3 contains 13 residues. The CDR3 nucleotides read TGTGCCAGCAGAGCACTAGAGGCTACTGAAGCTTTCTTT. Its translation is CASRALEATEAFF.

This clonotype was counted at least ten times. V usage is TRBV7-3 and J usage is TRBJ1-1; D gene uncertain. CDR3 length equals 14 residues. The germline CDR1 and CDR2 sequences are SGHTA and FQGTGA. Trimming stripped 1 base from V and 2 bases from J, with 8 bases between. CDR3 coding DNA: TGTGCCAGCAGCTTAAAGGCAGGCAACACTGAAGCTTTCTTT. The encoded protein is CASSLKAGNTEAFF.

The chain recombines TRBV18 with TRBJ2-2; the match to TRBD1 covers 9 bases. Germline CDR1 KGHSH, CDR2 LQKENI. The CDR3 is 17 residues long. V shed 0 bases and J 4 bases; nucleotides not matched to a gene: 6. The CDR3 loop reads CASSPPMGQGRTGELFF. In DNA, the CDR3 is TGTGCCAGCTCACCACCGATGGGACAGGGCCGCACCGGGGAGCTGTTTTTT.

This clonotype was observed a handful of times. The genes are TRBV7-9 and TRBJ1-3; tentative D call: TRBD1 (5 bases). Germline values: CDR1 SEHNR, CDR2 FQNEAQ (reference sequence). The CDR3 loop spans 12 amino acids. The CDR3 sequence: CGDSDSGNTIYF. CDR3 in DNA: TGTGGAGACAGCGACTCTGGAAACACCATATATTTT. The variable domain in full, with the rest retrieved from reference TRBV7-9 and TRBJ1-3, is DTGVSQNPRHKITKRGQNVTFRCDPISEHNRLYWYRQTLGQGPEFLTYFQNEAQLEKSRLLSDRFSAERPKGSFSTLEIQRTEQGDSAMYLCGDSDSGNTIYFGEGSWLTVV.

As regards this clonotype: A much larger clone sits a single nucleotide away, making a read error possible. The V and J genes are TRBV6-5 and TRBJ1-3; D gene unclear. Germline CDR1 and CDR2: MNHEY and SVGAGI. V was trimmed by 2 bases and J by 2 bases, leaving 10 bases between them. There are 15 residues in the CDR3. CDR3 in DNA: TGTGCCAGCAGTTACGGTGCAGTGCCTGGAAACACCATATATTTT. Encoded protein: CASSYGAVPGNTIYF.

This clonotype was counted many times. The J gene is TRBJ1-2, the V gene TRBV7-8; D gene unclear. Germline CDR1 SGHVS, CDR2 FQNEAQ. This CDR3 region has 15 residues. V was cut by 1 base and J by 2 bases, with 11 bases left in between. DNA of the CDR3: TGTGCCAGCAGCTTAGGGCAGACCACGAACTATGGCTACACCTTC. Its protein is CASSLGQTTNYGYTF. The full variable domain, in which reference TRBV7-8 and TRBJ1-2 provide the parts outside the CDR3, is GAGVSQSPRYKVAKRGQDVALRCDPISGHVSLFWYQQALGQGPEFLTYFQNEAQLDKSGLPSDRFFAERPEGSVSTLKIQRTQQEDSAVYLCASSLGQTTNYGYTFGSGTRLTVV.

This clonotype was observed a handful of times. V usage is TRBV2 and J usage is TRBJ2-7; D possibly uses TRBD1 or TRBD2 (6 bases each). This CDR3 has 13 residues. V was trimmed by 5 bases and J by 6 bases, leaving 14 bases between them. CDR1 and CDR2 (germline): SNHLY, FYNNEI. The CDR3: CASSPQGGREQYF. The CDR3 DNA sequence: TGTGCCAGCAGTCCACAGGGAGGACGCGAGCAGTACTTC.

DNA of the CDR3: TGTGCCAGCAGTTTAAGGGCCCGCGGGGAGACCCAGTACTTC. It encodes CASSLRARGETQYF. V and J are TRBV12-3 or TRBV12-4 and TRBJ2-5; D is perhaps TRBD2 (5 bases). The ends were cut back, 2 bases at V and 5 bases at J, with 12 bases in the middle. There are 14 residues in the CDR3.

This clonotype was detected many times. The V gene is TRBV29-1, the J gene TRBJ2-2, with 7 bases identical to TRBD1. The CDR3 contains 14 residues. The V gene end was trimmed by 3 bases and the J gene end by 2 bases; junction bases not matched to a gene: 3. Per germline, CDR1 SQVTM and CDR2 ANQGSEA. CDR3: CSVDGTANTGELFF. The DNA for the CDR3 is TGCAGCGTTGACGGGACAGCAAACACCGGGGAGCTGTTTTTT.